Listed below are T cell receptor beta chains from one sample, sequenced in a study of OX40 agonist ivuxolimab in advanced cancers. The repertoire was sequenced with immunoSEQ multiplex PCR; TCRdb's copy has only in-frame clones and lacks some. The profile shows 55,000 to 70,000 clones, about 85% of them singletons. The source material was CD4+ or CD8+ T cells sorted from blood, sampled in a trial of the OX40 agonist ivuxolimab. The receptors derive from an adult with an advanced solid tumor such as melanoma, head and neck, liver or kidney cancer. The CDR3 runs from the conserved cysteine through the conserved F or W.

v_call cdr3_aa
TRBV4-2 CASSQVISGITYNEQFF
TRBV19 CASSILPPGLAGVENEQFF
TRBV7-2 CASSLELLYTEAFF
TRBV7-9 CASSLGAGYQETQYF
TRBV6-5 CASSSRDRVRETQYF
TRBV19 CASSPGGLGELFF
TRBV2 CARRVGSYNEQFF
TRBV5-1 CASSLSYRGGRTEAFF
TRBV7-9 CASSLTSGEETQYF
TRBV5-1 CASSLELAGGTDTQYF
TRBV7-9 CASSLGLSWDRDSTDTQYF
TRBV6-1 CASSEARVQAGYNEQFF
TRBV20-1 CSAREYYEQYF
TRBV5-4 CASSRRLAGGLNEQFF
TRBV9 CASSPTSSEGYNEQFF
TRBV5-6 CASSLTRDRGLYEQYF
TRBV30 CAWSGGQGADEQFF
TRBV7-2 CASSLKLGASHGELFF
TRBV2 CASSEGLGWLYGYTF
TRBV5-1 CASSLGLPNYGYTF
TRBV28 CASSDGTRNGYTF
TRBV27 CATGLASSYEQYF
TRBV12-5 CASGLNRDEQYF
TRBV10-3 CAISESVMVAGGYEQYF
TRBV6-1 CASSDPGGLNTEAFF
TRBV27 CASSWTSGREQYF
TRBV28 CASSLRREGYTF
TRBV29-1 CSVEDFGQAHTGELFF
TRBV20-1 CQIQYQETQYF
TRBV7-6 CASSLFQGGEQYF
TRBV4-1 CASSQGWTGRYGYTF
TRBV18 CASSPSNGETQYF
TRBV28 CASTLLGAEAFF
TRBV28 CASSLGIGTEAFF
TRBV7-6 CASSSEQGVSSGANVLTF
TRBV28 CASSLSPMAGTRADTQYF
TRBV13 CASSSAVAGVGHEQYF
TRBV5-1 CASSGGYNSPLHF
TRBV5-6 CASTVPGGADTQYF
TRBV28 CASSFSSGGMDEQYF
TRBV9 CASSVVGGGDTQYF
TRBV6-5 CASSPQGSNQPQHF
TRBV6-6 CASSYSTGLAFF
TRBV27 CASSFLGPGELFF
TRBV7-2 CASSFPGGGELFF
TRBV28 CASSLIRGRGYTF
TRBV11-2 CASSLDLSRTTYEQYF